The 15 T cell receptor beta chains in this list originate from one sample, sequenced in a study of tumor-infiltrating lymphocytes in primary liver carcinoma. TCR beta cDNA came from about 470 ng total RNA, primed with a constant-region primer. Three nested multiplex PCR rounds, a slightly modified ARM-PCR method, built the TCR beta libraries. TRBV1-TRBV30 forward primers paired with a C-beta reverse primer were used in the first two PCR rounds, which ran around 10 cycles each. MiXCR, run by TCRdb on the multiplex PCR reads, gives a single entry per CDR3 protein. The sample has fewer than 110,000 distinct CDR3 sequences; around 73% are singletons. Extraction of RNA together with DNA used about 17-31 mg of unsorted bulk tissue. The sample taken for sequencing was liver tumor tissue from sampling region 2. The subset denotes: tumor region T2, inferior pole. These receptors originate from a woman aged 55 to 70 with primary liver carcinoma and hepatitis B virus infection.

This sequence joins TRBV11-1 and TRBJ2-7; 9 bases align to TRBD2. Per the germline V gene, CDR1 is SGHAT and CDR2 is FQDESV (reference sequence). The CDR3 runs to 14 residues. After removal of 5 bases from V and 5 bases from J, the junction contained 7 bases not matched to a gene. In DNA, the CDR3 is TGTGCCAGCAGCGCACTGGCGGGGGGGGACGAGCAGTACTTC. Translation gives CASSALAGGDEQYF.

Regarding this clonotype: The DNA is omitted, as the CDR3 cannot be located on it reliably, and the CDR3 follows TCRdb's listing. CDR3 sequence: CANSEVGQGAAYEQYF. The chain uses TRBV6-1 and TRBJ2-7; the table calls TRBD1, which could not be checked here. The CDR3 is made up of 16 amino acids, end residues included. Germline assignment: CDR1 MNHNS and CDR2 SASEGT.

This clonotype was observed once. The rearrangement links TRBV11-2 to TRBJ1-1; 7 nucleotides align to TRBD1. Trimming at V came to 9 bases and at J to 7 bases, leaving 11 bases not matched to a gene. The length of the CDR3 is 13 residues. CDR1 is SGHAT and CDR2 is FQNNGV in the germline V gene. CDR3 residues: CASSLEGGNEAFF. DNA of the CDR3: TGTGCCAGTAGTTTAGAAGGGGGCAATGAAGCTTTCTTT.

For this clonotype: At one end, the junction sequence differs from germline, possibly due to a read error. The chain uses TRBV5-1 and TRBJ2-5, with 12 bases lining up with TRBD2. Germline V gene data show CDR1 as SGHRS and CDR2 as YFSETQ. This CDR3 spans 17 amino acids. This CDR3 reads CASSRTSGVTRQEAQYF. Written as DNA, the CDR3 is TGCGCCAGCAGCCGGACTAGCGGGGTAACGCGCCAAGAGGCCCAGTACTTC.

This clonotype was seen a handful of times. Compared with germline, one end of the junction differs, possibly owing to a read error. The V gene is TRBV12-5, the J gene TRBJ2-5; D possibly matches TRBD1 or TRBD2 (6 bases each). There are 15 residues in the CDR3. The V gene's germline CDR1 is LGHNT and CDR2 FRNRAP. DNA of the CDR3: TGTTCTAGTGGCACCTCGGACAGCCCGGGGGAAACCCAGTACTTC. The encoded protein is CSSGTSDSPGETQYF.

With regard to this clonotype: A much larger clone is a single base away; this may be a read error. V and J are TRBV30 and TRBJ1-6; TRBD1 is a possible D gene (6 bases). Trimming cost V 0 bases and J 10 bases, with 13 bases left between them. This CDR3 has 14 amino acids. Germline assignment: CDR1 GTSNPN and CDR2 SVGIG (reference sequence). This CDR3 reads CAWSVRGGVSPLHF. The DNA for the CDR3 is TGTGCCTGGAGTGTACGGGGGGGCGTATCACCCCTCCACTTT. Looking up the rest from reference TRBV30 and TRBJ1-6 gives the full variable domain: SQTIHQWPATLVQPVGSPLSLECTVEGTSNPNLYWYRQAAGRGLQLLFYSVGIGQISSEVPQNLSASRPQDRQFILSSKKLLLSDSGFYLCAWSVRGGVSPLHFGNGTRLTVT.

To note about this clonotype: A junction boundary mismatches the germline segment, possibly from a read error. The chain is built from TRBV12-3 or TRBV12-4 and TRBJ1-5; D is unresolved. CDR3 length: 14 amino acids. The CDR3: CASRGVYINQPQHF. As DNA, the CDR3 is TGTGCCAGCAGGGGCGTTTATATCAATCAGCCCCAACATTTT.

Notes on this clonotype: This could be a read error, since a much larger clone is one nucleotide away. CDR3 in amino acids: CVSISGIRELFF. The DNA of the CDR3 is TGTGTCAGCATCAGCGGGATCCGGGAGCTGTTTTTT. The gene calls are TRBV6-1 and TRBJ2-2; 7 bases align to TRBD2. This CDR3 contains 12 residues. The germline V gene has CDR1 MNHNS and CDR2 SASEGT.

The genes are TRBV5-6 and TRBJ2-6; D is ambiguous. Germline CDR1 SGHDT, CDR2 YYEEEE. Trimming pared 6 bases from V and 0 bases from J, leaving 13 bases between. The CDR3 is 16 amino acids. CDR3 loop: CASILMLPSGANVLTF. The CDR3 DNA follows: TGTGCCAGCATTTTGATGTTACCCTCTGGGGCCAACGTCCTGACTTTC. Drawing the rest from reference TRBV5-6 and TRBJ2-6, the complete variable domain is DAGVTQSPTHLIKTRGQQVTLRCSPKSGHDTVSWYQQALGQGPQFIFQYYEEEERQRGNFPDRFSGHQFPNYSSELNVNALLLGDSALYLCASILMLPSGANVLTFGAGSRLTVL.

V usage is TRBV5-8 and J usage is TRBJ1-5, with 10 bases fitting TRBD1. The closer fit of TRBJ2-3 to the DNA end suggests the J call may be wrong. This CDR3 region has 20 residues. The germline V gene has CDR1 SGHTS and CDR2 YDEGEE. The CDR3 DNA sequence: TGTGCCAGCAGCTTGGTCCCTACCGACAGGGGGCGCCATAGCAATCAGCCCCAGTATTTT. This sequence encodes CASSLVPTDRGRHSNQPQYF.

The chain links TRBV20-1 to TRBJ1-1, with D uncertain. The V end was cut by 2 bases, the J end by 2 bases, with 6 bases between. This CDR3 is built from 12 residues. Germline CDR1 is DFQATT and CDR2 is SNEGSKA (reference sequence). This chain's CDR3 is CSARQTNTEAFF. The CDR3 DNA reads TGCAGTGCTAGACAGACAAACACTGAAGCTTTCTTT.

In the case of this clonotype: The junction shows a germline mismatch at one end, possibly a read error. The rearrangement joins TRBV6-2 or TRBV6-3 to TRBJ1-2; D is unclear. This CDR3 region has 13 residues. CDR1 and CDR2 (germline): MNHEY, SVGEGT. The CDR3 sequence is CAGSETRERGYTF. DNA for the CDR3: TGTGCCGGCAGTGAAACGCGGGAGCGCGGCTATACCTTC.

This clonotype showed up just once. A read error is likely, as this CDR3 ends without the conserved phenylalanine or tryptophan. This rearrangement joins TRBV7-8 to TRBJ2-4; 9 positions agree with TRBD2. The CDR3 is made up of 16 amino acids. Trimming removed 2 bases from V and 7 bases from J; junction bases left unmatched: 9. The V gene's germline CDR1 is SGHVS and CDR2 FQNEAQ. The CDR3: CASSLLGGRAENIQYH. In DNA, the CDR3 is TGTGCCAGCAGCTTATTGGGCGGGAGGGCCGAGAACATTCAGTACCAC.

In this sample, this clonotype turned up a few times. This may be a read error: a much more frequent sequence differs by one nucleotide. The chain combines TRBV4-2 with TRBJ2-7; unclear D gene. V shed 0 bases and J shed 6 bases, with 6 bases lying between them. The germline V gene has CDR1 LGHNA and CDR2 YNFKEQ. The CDR3 is 12 amino acids. DNA of the CDR3: TGTGCCAGCAGCCAAGATATGGGCGAGCAGTACTTC. It translates to CASSQDMGEQYF.

In regard to this clonotype: This CDR3 is missing its conserved last phenylalanine or tryptophan, likely due to a read error. The chain carries TRBV28 and TRBJ2-3; tentatively, D is TRBD2 (5 bases). The CDR3 covers 12 residues. The V gene's germline CDR1 is MDHEN and CDR2 SYDVKM. Here the CDR3 reads CASGSMGDTQYS. The CDR3 coding sequence is TGTGCCAGCGGCTCCATGGGAGATACACAGTATTCT.